These 9 T cell receptor beta chains were all obtained from the same sample, sequenced in a study of regulatory T cells in long-lasting Graves disease. Time point noted: newly diagnosed GD, antithyroid drugs for less than 3 months. The authors made the TCR library using RNA they extracted from PBMCs. The TCR beta library used iRepertoire HTBI primers with Arm-PCR amplification of CDR3. Each CDR3 protein gets one entry after TCRdb re-called the multiplex PCR reads with MiXCR. The sample has under 500,000 distinct CDR3 sequences; approximately 16% are singletons. These data were also filed under a second study, of T cells in Graves' hyperthyroidism and ophthalmopathy.

Here the sequenced sample was peripheral blood mononuclear cells (PBMCs), taken at new diagnosis, from a patient treated with antithyroid drugs. The receptors were sampled from a woman aged 30 to 39 with Graves disease.

Many counts were recorded for this clonotype. The rearrangement uses TRBV29-1 and TRBJ2-1; the D is unclear. Trimming left V 1 base short and J 5 bases short, with 9 bases between. This CDR3 comprises 13 residues. Per the germline V gene, CDR1 is SQVTM and CDR2 is ANQGSEA. The CDR3 here is CSVEGMGNNEQFF. The CDR3 nucleotides read TGCAGCGTTGAAGGCATGGGAAACAATGAGCAGTTCTTC.

This clonotype was seen at least ten times. The CDR3 sequence is CASSEMLAGTDTQYF. The DNA of the CDR3 is TGTGCCAGCAGTGAGATGTTAGCGGGCACAGATACGCAGTATTTT. The chain combines TRBV6-1 with TRBJ2-3, with a tentative D call TRBD2 (6 bases). CDR1 and CDR2 (germline): MNHNS, SASEGT. V was clipped by 3 bases and J by 1 base, with 11 bases between them. This CDR3 contains 15 residues.

There are a few counts of this clonotype. The rearrangement links TRBV20-1 to TRBJ1-4, with D possibly being TRBD1 (6 bases). Germline-derived CDR1 and CDR2 are DFQATT and SNEGSKA (reference sequence). Trimming took 1 base from V and 3 from J, leaving 9 bases between them. The length of the CDR3 is 14 residues. CDR3 DNA: TGCAGTGCTAGAGGACAGGAGTCTAATGAAAAACTGTTTTTT. Its translation is CSARGQESNEKLFF.

This clonotype was counted at least ten times. The chain carries TRBV20-1 and TRBJ2-1; tentatively, D is TRBD1 (5 bases). The V gene's germline CDR1 is DFQATT and CDR2 SNEGSKA (reference sequence). This CDR3 comprises 16 residues. V shed 0 bases and J shed 0 bases, with 12 bases lying between them. CDR3 sequence: CSARDGRGSSYNEQFF. DNA of the CDR3: TGCAGTGCTAGAGATGGAAGGGGTAGCTCCTACAATGAGCAGTTCTTC.

This chain connects TRBV15 to TRBJ2-7; D possibly corresponds to TRBD2 (5 bases). Germline V gene data show CDR1 as LNHNV and CDR2 as YYDKDF (reference sequence). V shed 0 bases and J shed 6 bases, with 15 bases lying between them. The CDR3 loop spans 15 amino acids. The CDR3 nucleotides are TGTGCCACCAGCAGAGAATCCTCGGAGGTCCGCGAGCAGTACTTC. It codes for CATSRESSEVREQYF.

With respect to this clonotype: It may be a read error: a sequence one base away is much more abundant. V usage is TRBV9 and J usage is TRBJ2-1; a weak D match, TRBD2 (6 bases). Germline loops: CDR1 SGDLS, CDR2 YYNGEE. The CDR3 length is 13 residues. This CDR3 is CASSPGLPNEQLF. As DNA, the CDR3 is TGTGCCAGCAGCCCCGGACTACCGAATGAGCAGCTCTTC.

The chain couples TRBV4-1 to TRBJ2-1; TRBD2 agrees at 10 bases. The CDR3 runs to 15 residues. J gave up 6 bases and V 4 bases, and 6 bases lay outside the gene matches. The germline CDR1 and CDR2 sequences are MGHRA and YSYEKL. CDR3 in amino acids: CASSRQRGGGNEQFF. The CDR3 nucleotides read TGCGCCAGCAGCCGCCAGCGGGGGGGGGGCAATGAGCAGTTCTTC.

This clonotype appeared many times. The rearrangement uses TRBV7-9 and TRBJ1-5, with 8 bases that match TRBD1. The V gene end was trimmed by 4 bases and the J gene end by 6 bases; junction bases not matched to a gene: 11. The CDR3 is 16 amino acids. Germline V gene data show CDR1 as SEHNR and CDR2 as FQNEAQ (reference sequence). CDR3 loop: CASSSSGTGITQPQHF. CDR3 DNA: TGTGCCAGCAGCTCGTCCGGGACAGGCATAACTCAGCCCCAGCATTTT.

Remarks on this clonotype: It may be a read error: a sequence one base away is much more abundant. The CDR3 spells CASSSQLADLGGEPFF. The CDR3 nucleotides read TGTGCCAGCAGTTCTCAACTAGCGGACCTTGGGGGGGAGCCGTTTTTT. V usage is TRBV12-3 or TRBV12-4 and J usage is TRBJ2-2; TRBD2 aligns across 8 bases. The CDR3 length is 16 residues.